Listed here are 16 T cell receptor beta chains from one sample, sequenced in a study of blood T cell repertoires in COVID-19. Assay used: immunoSEQ multiplex PCR; TCRdb lists only in-frame clones, some missing. The table shows under 300,000 clones, with less than 90% occurring only once. Sample: peripheral blood. The source of these receptors is a man in his fifties or sixties who had recovered from COVID-19.

The CDR3 protein is CASSMGQGVGDTQYF. The CDR3 region has the DNA TGTGCCAGTAGTATGGGACAGGGGGTCGGAGATACGCAGTATTTT. The chain couples TRBV19 to TRBJ2-3; TRBD1 matches at 11 bases. The CDR3 length is 15 residues. The V gene's germline CDR1 is LNHDA and CDR2 SQIVND (reference sequence). V trimming: 3 bases; J trimming: 5 bases; junction bases outside the gene matches: 4.

The chain joins TRBV5-1 to TRBJ1-1, with 12 nucleotides matching TRBD1. V shed 4 bases, J shed 3 bases, and the junction held 10 bases outside the gene matches. The CDR3 length is 17 residues. Germline assignment: CDR1 SGHRS and CDR2 YFSETQ. As DNA, the CDR3 is TGCGCCAGCAGCCTGACCGGGACAGGGGGCTTGGACACTGAAGCTTTCTTT. This encodes CASSLTGTGGLDTEAFF.

This rearrangement joins TRBV6-5 to TRBJ2-7; 12 bases agree with TRBD2. J gave up 12 bases and V 6 bases, and 6 bases lay outside the gene matches. CDR1 is MNHEY and CDR2 is SVGAGI in the germline V gene. This CDR3 is built from 12 residues. The CDR3 loop reads CASRTTSGGRYF. DNA for the CDR3: TGTGCCAGCAGAACAACTAGCGGGGGGAGGTACTTC.

The gene calls are TRBV2 and TRBJ1-4, with TRBD1 matching 11 bases. In germline, CDR1 is SNHLY, CDR2 FYNNEI. The J segment lost 4 bases and the V segment lost 3 bases, leaving 4 bases of the junction unmatched. CDR3 length: 16 amino acids. CDR3 sequence: CASSEDRGRFNEKLFF. Here the CDR3 DNA reads TGTGCCAGCAGTGAGGACAGGGGGCGCTTTAATGAAAAACTGTTTTTT. Filled out from reference TRBV2 and TRBJ1-4, the complete variable domain reads EPEVTQTPSHQVTQMGQEVILRCVPISNHLYFYWYRQILGQKVEFLVSFYNNEISEKSEIFDDQFSVERPDGSNFTLKIRSTKLEDSAMYFCASSEDRGRFNEKLFFGSGTQLSVL.

The V and J genes are TRBV18 and TRBJ2-2; 7 bases map to TRBD1. CDR1 is KGHSH, CDR2 LQKENI, per germline. This CDR3 comprises 16 residues. V lost 0 bases and J lost 5; bases outside the gene matches: 6. CDR3 nucleotide sequence: TGTGCCAGCTCACCACCCGACAGGGCAGGGACCGGGGAGCTGTTTTTT. Its protein is CASSPPDRAGTGELFF.

This clone was found many times. The rearrangement joins TRBV11-2 to TRBJ1-1; the D gene is possibly TRBD1 (6 bases). Trimming stripped 1 base from V and 0 bases from J, with 15 bases between. In germline, CDR1 is SGHAT, CDR2 FQNNGV. This CDR3 has 17 amino acids. The CDR3 nucleotides read TGTGCCAGCAGCTTAGCACCGAAAGGACAGCTGAACACTGAAGCTTTCTTT. This sequence encodes CASSLAPKGQLNTEAFF.

The genes are TRBV7-8 and TRBJ2-2, with 7 bases identical to TRBD2. The germline CDR1 and CDR2 sequences are SGHVS and FQNEAQ. J was trimmed by 4 bases and V by 5 bases; bases with no gene match: 7. The CDR3 extends over 15 amino acids. This CDR3 is CASSGLDLLTGELFF. The DNA for the CDR3 is TGTGCCAGCAGCGGACTAGATTTGCTCACCGGGGAGCTGTTTTTT.

V and J are TRBV10-3 and TRBJ2-3; D may be TRBD2 (6 bases). V was pared by 11 bases and J by 0 bases, with 12 bases between. Germline lookup yields CDR1 ENHRY and CDR2 SYGVKD. This CDR3 contains 13 residues. The chain's CDR3 is CAARGKSTDTQYF. The CDR3 DNA sequence: TGTGCCGCTCGGGGGAAAAGCACAGATACGCAGTATTTT.

This clone has just one count. The chain links TRBV5-1 to TRBJ2-3; tentative D call: TRBD2 (5 bases). Trimming shortened V by 1 base and J by 1 base, and 7 bases separated the two germline ends. The germline CDR1 and CDR2 sequences are SGHRS and YFSETQ. The CDR3 is made up of 14 amino acids. CDR3 region: CASSLSRGTDTQYF. In nucleotides, the CDR3 is TGCGCCAGCAGCTTGTCGAGGGGCACAGATACGCAGTATTTT.

V usage is TRBV6-6 and J usage is TRBJ2-2, with 9 bases fitting TRBD2. CDR1 and CDR2 from the germline V gene are MNHNY and SVGAGI (reference sequence). Losses at the gene ends were 2 bases for V and 6 bases for J; bases not matched to a gene: 7. This CDR3 region has 16 residues. The CDR3 region has the DNA TGTGCCAGCAGTTACCTCGGGCTAGCGGGGTCCGGGGAGCTGTTTTTT. It encodes CASSYLGLAGSGELFF.

As DNA, the CDR3 is TGTGCTAGTGGTTTTGCAGGAACCGGGGAGCTGTTTTTT. It codes for CASGFAGTGELFF. The chain has TRBV12-5 and TRBJ2-2, with D unclear. V gave up 3 bases and J gave up 5 bases, with 7 bases separating them. The CDR3 runs 13 residues. CDR1 LGHNT and CDR2 FRNRAP come from the germline V gene.

The J gene is TRBJ2-5, the V gene TRBV6-5, with 7 bases aligning to TRBD2. This CDR3 comprises 14 residues. Germline CDR1 and CDR2: MNHEY and SVGAGI. V gave up 5 bases and J gave up 2 bases; unmatched junction bases: 5. The CDR3 coding sequence is TGTGCCAGCAGTCGGGACTACAGACAAGAGACCCAGTACTTC. Amino acids: CASSRDYRQETQYF.

V usage is TRBV9 and J usage is TRBJ2-3, with D perhaps TRBD2 (6 bases). In germline, CDR1 is SGDLS, CDR2 YYNGEE. The V and J ends lost 0 bases and 1 base respectively, with 12 bases between them. CDR3 length: 16 residues. In DNA form, the CDR3 reads TGTGCCAGCAGCGTAGGGGGCGGGGCTGGCACAGATACGCAGTATTTT. Protein: CASSVGGGAGTDTQYF.

This clone was found a few times. The chain joins TRBV6-1 to TRBJ1-2, with D uncertain. This CDR3 contains 15 residues. The V end lost 3 bases, the J end lost 4 bases, and 15 bases lay between the germline ends. The germline V gene encodes CDR1 MNHNS and CDR2 SASEGT. Written as DNA, the CDR3 is TGTGCCAGCAGTGAGGTCCTCGAGGCAGCCTATGGCTACACCTTC. This translates into CASSEVLEAAYGYTF.

The gene calls are TRBV5-1 and TRBJ1-1; the D is unclear. Between the trimmed V and J ends, which lost 4 bases and 4 bases, there was a span of 11 bases. This CDR3 region has 13 residues. Germline V gene data show CDR1 as SGHRS and CDR2 as YFSETQ. The CDR3 reads CASSQPGSTEAFF. The DNA for the CDR3 is TGCGCCAGCAGCCAACCGGGGTCCACTGAAGCTTTCTTT. Together with reference TRBV5-1 and TRBJ1-1, the CDR3 gives the full variable domain: KAGVTQTPRYLIKTRGQQVTLSCSPISGHRSVSWYQQTPGQGLQFLFEYFSETQRNKGNFPGRFSGRQFSNSRSEMNVSTLELGDSALYLCASSQPGSTEAFFGQGTRLTVV.

This rearrangement joins TRBV4-2 to TRBJ1-2, with a possible D match to TRBD1 (6 bases). Per the germline V gene, CDR1 is LGHNA and CDR2 is YNFKEQ. The V and J ends lost 0 bases and 8 bases respectively, with 10 bases between them. The CDR3 covers 13 residues. CDR3 protein: CASSQDERGGYTF. In DNA form, the CDR3 reads TGTGCCAGCAGCCAAGATGAGAGGGGGGGCTACACCTTC.